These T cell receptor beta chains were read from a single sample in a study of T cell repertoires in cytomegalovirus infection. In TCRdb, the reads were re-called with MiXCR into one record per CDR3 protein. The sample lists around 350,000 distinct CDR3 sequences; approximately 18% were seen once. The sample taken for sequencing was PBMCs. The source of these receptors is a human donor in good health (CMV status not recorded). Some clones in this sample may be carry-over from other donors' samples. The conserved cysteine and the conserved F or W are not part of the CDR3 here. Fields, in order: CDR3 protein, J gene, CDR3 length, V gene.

ASSQVGGSTDTQY,TRBJ2-3,13,TRBV14
ASRKQDFEQF,TRBJ2-1,10,TRBV6-6
ASSYVDPANTGELF,TRBJ2-2,14,TRBV6-5
ASSSYDGHPLYNEQF,TRBJ2-1,15,TRBV7-2
ASAVSEGPQH,TRBJ1-5,10,TRBV2
SAREEFSNNSPLH,TRBJ1-6,13,TRBV20-1
ASSVRGGSPLH,TRBJ1-6,11,TRBV27
ASSLGFFGGTKNIQY,TRBJ2-4,15,TRBV12-3/TRBV12-4
ASSSTSGVGLDTQY,TRBJ2-3,14,TRBV11-2
ASSLAGRGQGYT,TRBJ1-2,12,TRBV7-9
ASSHRAGAPNYGYT,TRBJ1-2,14,TRBV4-1
ASSQDPGSADTQY,TRBJ2-3,13,TRBV4-3
ASSQDRTEAF,TRBJ1-1,10,TRBV5-1
AISDTKGEETQY,TRBJ2-5,12,TRBV10-3
ASSTLRDNQPQH,TRBJ1-5,12,TRBV7-8
ASSIGTGSQYDGYT,TRBJ1-2,14,TRBV12-3/TRBV12-4
ASSQDGQDTIY,TRBJ1-3,11,TRBV4-3
ASSAYKGRISGANVLT,TRBJ2-6,16,TRBV19
ASSLPGLAYNEQF,TRBJ2-1,13,TRBV5-1
ASSFTGTPGSTQY,TRBJ2-5,13,TRBV27
ASSGRQAYGYT,TRBJ1-2,11,TRBV2
ASSSNVAGGINEQF,TRBJ2-1,14,TRBV7-2
ASSTTGVYEQY,TRBJ2-7,11,TRBV7-2
ASSYGAPPRSDTQY,TRBJ2-3,14,TRBV6-5
AISAEINQAF,TRBJ1-1,10,TRBV10-3
ASSLLGNRDGLMNTEAF,TRBJ1-1,17,TRBV5-6
ASSPGTISGNTIY,TRBJ1-3,13,TRBV5-1
ASSLIGRVGGEQF,TRBJ2-1,13,TRBV7-3
ASTYAGTSYNEQF,TRBJ2-1,13,TRBV6-2/TRBV6-3
ASSFGGPSGTTDTQY,TRBJ2-3,15,TRBV6-2/TRBV6-3
ATAEGVMGDSNQPQH,TRBJ1-5,15,TRBV15
AWNLRGGILGEQY,TRBJ2-7,13,TRBV30
ASSPYRAVEQF,TRBJ2-1,11,TRBV12-3/TRBV12-4
ASSNGGIVELF,TRBJ2-2,11,TRBV6-1
AIGPGVRETQY,TRBJ2-5,11,TRBV10-3
ASSRREGRYTQY,TRBJ2-3,12,TRBV12-3/TRBV12-4
ASRVTGGNTEAF,TRBJ1-1,12,TRBV2
ASSFSSLSSYNEQF,TRBJ2-1,14,TRBV5-1
ASSSDGRYPGELF,TRBJ2-2,13,TRBV5-1
ASSLADRGLNEQY,TRBJ2-7,13,TRBV5-1
ASGRTVLNEKLF,TRBJ1-4,12,TRBV2
SARESGDSPLH,TRBJ1-6,11,TRBV20-1
ASGTGENTGELF,TRBJ2-2,12,TRBV19
ASRSISSYNEQF,TRBJ2-1,12,TRBV7-2
ASTLGEGLNQPQH,TRBJ1-5,13,TRBV12-3/TRBV12-4
ASRKDSRRTKAF,TRBJ1-1,12,TRBV6-5
ASSSSGVVTEAF,TRBJ1-1,12,TRBV28
ASSPGSLYGYT,TRBJ1-2,11,TRBV18
ASSQDRDANQPQH,TRBJ1-5,13,TRBV4-2
ASSNRDRIAPQH,TRBJ1-5,12,TRBV6-2/TRBV6-3
ASSLGTGVYEQY,TRBJ2-7,12,TRBV7-2
SARDQRAGAYNEQF,TRBJ2-1,14,TRBV20-1
ASSTRVTDTQY,TRBJ2-3,11,TRBV11-2
ATSRDRYDTQY,TRBJ2-3,11,TRBV15